A selection of T cell receptor beta chains follows, all from one sample in a study of blood T cell repertoires in COVID-19. Clones were sequenced by immunoSEQ multiplex PCR, and TCRdb holds only the in-frame ones, with some missing. Here the sample spans fewer than 150,000 clones, 75% to 90% being singletons. Sequenced sample: PBMCs or T cells enriched from blood (not recorded which). The origin of the receptors is a man aged 25 to 45 who had recovered from COVID-19. Each CDR3 is given with its conserved first and last residue. Each record gives: D gene, V gene, CDR3 length, clone size, J gene, CDR3 DNA, CDR3 protein. The D gene is left open where the match is weak. The size entry is marked missing in some rows and otherwise reads once, few, many or a size class.

>NA|TRBV6-5|15|NA|TRBJ1-6
TGTGCCAGCAGTTACTCTGGGACAACGAATTCACCCCTCCACTTT
CASSYSGTTNSPLHF
>TRBD1|TRBV6-4|14|many|TRBJ1-6
TGTGCCAGCAGTGAGGACAGGGATAATTCACCCCTCCACTTT
CASSEDRDNSPLHF
>NA|TRBV10-3|18|NA|TRBJ1-1
TGTGCCAGCACGACTTCCAGGGTGATGGGGATGATGAACACTGAAGCTTTCTTT
CASTTSRVMGMMNTEAFF
>NA|TRBV6-2/TRBV6-3|13|NA|TRBJ2-1
TGTGCCAGCAGTTACTCCTTGTACAATGAGCAGTTCTTC
CASSYSLYNEQFF
>NA|TRBV2|14|NA|TRBJ1-1
TGTGCCAGCAGGTTACAGCCGATGAACACTGAAGCTTTCTTT
CASRLQPMNTEAFF
>TRBD1|TRBV2|16|NA|TRBJ1-5
TGTGCCAGCAGTGGGGGGACAGGGGCTCGCAATCAGCCCCAGCATTTT
CASSGGTGARNQPQHF
>NA|TRBV11-1|16|NA|TRBJ2-1
TGTGCCAGCAGCCGCGATATTAAGGGGCATTACAATGAGCAGTTCTTC
CASSRDIKGHYNEQFF
>TRBD2|TRBV2|14|NA|TRBJ2-7
TGTGCCAGCAACCGACTAGCGGGAGGAAACGAGCAGTACTTC
CASNRLAGGNEQYF
>NA|TRBV5-4|17|NA|TRBJ1-3
TGTGCCAGCAGCTCCGAGCCCCACAGGGCCGATGGAAACACCATATATTTT
CASSSEPHRADGNTIYF
>NA|TRBV27|13|NA|TRBJ1-1
TGTGCCAGCGGGGAACGAGGGAGCACTGAAGCTTTCTTT
CASGERGSTEAFF
>TRBD1|TRBV6-1|14|NA|TRBJ1-2
TGTGCCAGCAGTGACGCCGGGACAGGGAGGGGCTACACCTTC
CASSDAGTGRGYTF
>TRBD1|TRBV10-3|15|NA|TRBJ1-3
TGTGCCATCAGAACCGGACAGGGGTCTGGAAACACCATATATTTT
CAIRTGQGSGNTIYF
>NA|TRBV5-7|15|NA|TRBJ1-2
TGTGCCAGCAGCCTGCGGGTGGCGGCCCTCTATGGCTACACCTTC
CASSLRVAALYGYTF
>NA|TRBV11-2|14|NA|TRBJ1-6
TGTGCCAGCAGCTTACTCCCGGGGGATTCACCCCTCCACTTT
CASSLLPGDSPLHF
>TRBD2|TRBV6-2/TRBV6-3|14|NA|TRBJ2-3
TGTGCCAGCAGCTCAGCGGGAAGCACAGATACGCAGTATTTT
CASSSAGSTDTQYF
>NA|TRBV21-1|15|NA|TRBJ1-4
TGTGCCAGCAGCACACAGGGACAGACTAATGAAAAACTGTTTTTT
CASSTQGQTNEKLFF
>TRBD2|TRBV6-4|15|once|TRBJ2-1
TGTGCCAGCAGTGTAGGGACTAGCGGGTACAATGAGCAGTTCTTC
CASSVGTSGYNEQFF
>TRBD2|TRBV5-5|20|NA|TRBJ2-1
TGTGCCAGCAGCTTGGTAGGTAGCGGGAGCGTCTCATCACCTTACAATGAGCAGTTCTTC
CASSLVGSGSVSSPYNEQFF
>TRBD1|TRBV27|13|NA|TRBJ1-4
TGTGCCACGCGGGACAGAGTTAATGAAAAACTGTTTTTT
CATRDRVNEKLFF
>TRBD2|TRBV7-9|14|NA|TRBJ2-2
TGTGCCAGTGGGACTAGCGGGAGTGCCGGGGAGCTGTTTTTT
CASGTSGSAGELFF
>NA|TRBV9|15|NA|TRBJ2-2
TGTGCCAGCAGCGTAGATGCCGGGGGAATCGGGGAGCTGTTTTTT
CASSVDAGGIGELFF
>NA|TRBV7-9|19|NA|TRBJ1-1
TGTGCCAGCAGCTCCCTCCCTAAAGTGACAGTTAACATGAACACTGAAGCTTTCTTT
CASSSLPKVTVNMNTEAFF
>TRBD2|TRBV15|17|NA|TRBJ2-1
TGTGCCACCAGCCGGACCCCTCCGGGACTAGCGGGAAATGAGCAGTTCTTC
CATSRTPPGLAGNEQFF
>TRBD1|TRBV13|13|NA|TRBJ1-1
TGTGCCAGCAGCTTAACAGGGGGGACTGAAGCTTTCTTT
CASSLTGGTEAFF
>NA|TRBV11-2|15|NA|TRBJ1-1
TGTGCCAGCAGCTTAGTTCAGGGCTTAAACACTGAAGCTTTCTTT
CASSLVQGLNTEAFF
>TRBD1|TRBV27|15|NA|TRBJ2-1
TGTGCCAGCAGTTTCGAGAACAGGGGCGGGAATGAGCAGTTCTTC
CASSFENRGGNEQFF
>TRBD1|TRBV11-1|15|NA|TRBJ1-3
TGTGCCAGCAGCTCCTCGACAGGGGCTAGAAACACCATATATTTT
CASSSSTGARNTIYF
>TRBD1|TRBV27|14|few|TRBJ2-7
TGTGCCAGCAGTCAGACAGGGGCTTTAGACGAGCAGTACTTC
CASSQTGALDEQYF
>TRBD2|TRBV27|16|NA|TRBJ2-1
TGTGCCAGCAGAAACAGGGAGACTAGCGGGAGGGGTGAGCAGTTCTTC
CASRNRETSGRGEQFF
>TRBD1|TRBV30|14|NA|TRBJ2-1
TGTGCCTACCTCGACAGGGGGCGCGGGAATGAGCAGTTCTTC
CAYLDRGRGNEQFF
>NA|TRBV14|15|NA|TRBJ2-7
TGTGCCAGCAGCCAAGCCGGGACTCCTCCCTACGAGCAGTACTTC
CASSQAGTPPYEQYF
>TRBD2|TRBV27|16|NA|TRBJ2-5
TGTGCCAGCAGTTCCCTCGATAGCGGGGGGGAGGAGACCCAGTACTTC
CASSSLDSGGEETQYF